This entry describes one T cell receptor (beta chain). Its antigen is unidentified. This record belongs to a study of shared clonotypes between healthy human individuals. The healthy adult donors were HIV-negative and reported no recent acute infections or vaccinations. General study points: Limited genetic and exposure-history diversity came from having few donors.

Trimming cost V 7 bases and J 0 bases; bases outside gene matches: 3. CDR3 length: 15 amino acids. Germline CDR1 MNHNS, CDR2 SASEGT. Some clones are missing from TCRdb's copy, which holds only in-frame ones; the method was immunoSEQ multiplex PCR. This sample has under 550,000 clones, with less than 96% found just once. The sample was naive CD4+ T cells sorted from blood. Subset in this sample: CD45RA+ positively selected. The receptor's source is a woman aged 25-40 years in good health. V gene TRBV6-1 combines with J gene TRBJ2-2; 9 bases map to TRBD1. This CDR3 reads CASTTGGSNTGELFF. Written as DNA, the CDR3 is TGTGCCAGCACGACAGGGGGATCGAACACCGGGGAGCTGTTTTTT.